These 7 T cell receptor beta chains were all obtained from the same sample, sequenced in a study of technical replicates of blood from a few donors. Assay: immunoSEQ multiplex PCR; the TCRdb copy retains only in-frame clones and omits some. This sample yields tens of thousands of clones, of which 80% to 95% are seen a single time; over 0.35% belongs to the top ten. What was sequenced was T cells isolated from PBMCs. Receptors originate from a human donor in good health.

A single count supports this clone. The chain is built from TRBV2 and TRBJ2-7; TRBD1 matches at 8 bases. The germline V gene has CDR1 SNHLY and CDR2 FYNNEI. The V segment lost 8 bases and the J segment 2 bases; nucleotides outside the gene matches: 5. CDR3 length: 13 amino acids. CDR3: CASGGTGTYEQYF. The CDR3 DNA reads as TGTGCCAGCGGTGGGACAGGCACCTACGAGCAGTACTTC.

This rearrangement joins TRBV19 to TRBJ2-6; 12 nucleotides align to TRBD1. The germline V gene has CDR1 LNHDA and CDR2 SQIVND (reference sequence). This CDR3 is 19 amino acids long. With V trimmed by 6 bases and J by 0 bases, 9 bases remained unmatched. The CDR3 reads CASSLRGQGALSGANVLTF. The CDR3 DNA sequence: TGTGCCAGTAGCCTTAGGGGACAGGGGGCCCTCTCTGGGGCCAACGTCCTGACTTTC.

V is TRBV6-5 and J is TRBJ1-2; possibly TRBD1 for D (6 bases). Trimming took 5 bases from V and 6 from J, leaving 13 bases between them. Germline CDR1 is MNHEY and CDR2 is SVGAGI. CDR3 length: 13 residues. CDR3 region: CASSVTGSDGYTF. CDR3 nucleotide sequence: TGTGCCAGCAGTGTCACAGGGTCGGATGGCTACACCTTC.

The gene calls are TRBV25-1 and TRBJ2-7; D remains ambiguous. The CDR3 spans 14 residues. The V gene's germline CDR1 is MGHDK and CDR2 SYGVNS. The V end lost 1 base, the J end lost 1 base, and 8 bases lay between the germline ends. This chain's CDR3 is CASSEFSRSYEQYF. CDR3 coding DNA: TGTGCCAGCAGTGAATTCAGCAGGTCCTACGAGCAGTACTTC.

This clone has only a few counts. This sequence joins TRBV10-1 and TRBJ2-7; 7 bases agree with TRBD2. CDR1 WNHNN and CDR2 SYGVQD come from the germline V gene (reference sequence). This CDR3 is 14 amino acids long. V lost 2 bases, J lost 0 bases, and 1 base stayed unmatched. CDR3 residues: CASSEGLGSYEQYF. CDR3 bases: TGCGCCAGCAGTGAGGGACTAGGCTCCTACGAGCAGTACTTC.

This chain uses TRBV5-1 with TRBJ2-2; 12 bases are a match to TRBD2. Unmatched junction bases numbered 3, after V lost 3 bases and J lost 3 bases. CDR1 and CDR2 (germline): SGHRS, YFSETQ. This CDR3 has 16 residues. Written as DNA, the CDR3 is TGCGCCAGCAGCTCCGGGACTAGCGGGTACACCGGGGAGCTGTTTTTT. Amino acids: CASSSGTSGYTGELFF.

This chain joins TRBV28 and TRBJ2-1; TRBD1 matches at 8 bases. Per germline, CDR1 MDHEN and CDR2 SYDVKM. The CDR3 has 15 amino acids. V gave up 6 bases and J gave up 1 base; unmatched junction bases: 5. Here the CDR3 reads CASSQRQGSYNEQFF. The CDR3 DNA reads TGTGCCAGCAGCCAAAGACAGGGGTCCTACAATGAGCAGTTCTTC.